The rows below give T cell receptor beta chains drawn from one sample of a study of blood T cell repertoires in COVID-19. Generated by immunoSEQ multiplex PCR, the TCRdb table keeps only in-frame clones and is missing some. The data show around 57,000 clones, with more than 75% seen just once and approximately 20% held by the top ten. The specimen was peripheral blood. The receptor set was obtained from a woman aged 55-69 years with acute or convalescent COVID-19. The CDR3 runs from the conserved cysteine through the conserved F or W. The order of the fields is D gene, V gene, J gene, clone size, CDR3 protein, CDR3 DNA. D genes are given only for firm matches. For some rows the clone size is stated as once, few or many, or as a class when expanded; others skip it.

D gene: TRBD1; V gene: TRBV19; J gene: TRBJ1-1; clone size: NA; CDR3 protein: CASRDRGLSEAFF; CDR3 DNA: TGTGCCAGTCGTGACAGGGGTCTATCTGAAGCTTTCTTT
D gene: TRBD1; V gene: TRBV7-6; J gene: TRBJ1-2; clone size: once; CDR3 protein: CASSLSSPPGGIYGYTF; CDR3 DNA: TGTGCCAGCAGCTTAAGTTCCCCCCCAGGGGGGATCTATGGCTACACCTTC
D gene: TRBD1; V gene: TRBV6-5; J gene: TRBJ2-7; clone size: NA; CDR3 protein: CASSPDRGPTYEQYF; CDR3 DNA: TGTGCCAGCAGCCCCGACAGGGGGCCAACCTACGAGCAGTACTTC
D gene: TRBD2; V gene: TRBV5-1; J gene: TRBJ2-1; clone size: NA; CDR3 protein: CASSLGSSGGANEQFF; CDR3 DNA: TGCGCCAGCAGCTTGGGATCTAGCGGGGGGGCGAATGAGCAGTTCTTC
D gene: NA; V gene: TRBV7-9; J gene: TRBJ1-6; clone size: NA; CDR3 protein: CASSPSTPQGNSPLHF; CDR3 DNA: TGTGCCAGCAGCCCGTCCACTCCCCAGGGAAATTCACCCCTCCACTTT
D gene: TRBD2; V gene: TRBV11-2; J gene: TRBJ2-5; clone size: NA; CDR3 protein: CASSLDPPSGAAKETQYF; CDR3 DNA: TGTGCCAGCAGCTTAGATCCCCCTAGCGGAGCGGCCAAAGAGACCCAGTACTTC
D gene: TRBD1; V gene: TRBV19; J gene: TRBJ2-1; clone size: NA; CDR3 protein: CASSLITGASYNEQFF; CDR3 DNA: TGTGCCAGTAGTTTAATTACAGGGGCCTCCTACAATGAGCAGTTCTTC
D gene: NA; V gene: TRBV5-1; J gene: TRBJ1-1; clone size: few; CDR3 protein: CASSLDEDLNTEAFF; CDR3 DNA: TGCGCCAGCAGCCTGGACGAGGACTTGAACACTGAAGCTTTCTTT
D gene: TRBD1; V gene: TRBV5-4; J gene: TRBJ2-7; clone size: NA; CDR3 protein: CASSLFIGQDPIEQYF; CDR3 DNA: TGTGCCAGCAGCTTGTTTATCGGACAGGACCCCATAGAGCAGTACTTC
D gene: NA; V gene: TRBV6-5; J gene: TRBJ2-7; clone size: NA; CDR3 protein: CASSYGGAREQYF; CDR3 DNA: TGTGCCAGCAGTTACGGGGGGGCCAGGGAGCAGTACTTC
D gene: NA; V gene: TRBV3-1/TRBV3-2; J gene: TRBJ2-5; clone size: few; CDR3 protein: CASSLGSGVAETQYF; CDR3 DNA: TGTGCCAGCAGCCTGGGGTCAGGGGTAGCAGAGACCCAGTACTTC
D gene: TRBD1; V gene: TRBV7-8; J gene: TRBJ2-6; clone size: NA; CDR3 protein: CASSLGQGYGANVLTF; CDR3 DNA: TGTGCCAGCAGCTTAGGACAGGGTTATGGGGCCAACGTCCTGACTTTC
D gene: TRBD2; V gene: TRBV9; J gene: TRBJ2-3; clone size: NA; CDR3 protein: CASSDSGGGADTQYF; CDR3 DNA: TGTGCCAGCAGCGATAGCGGGGGAGGAGCAGATACGCAGTATTTT
D gene: NA; V gene: TRBV29-1; J gene: TRBJ1-2; clone size: once; CDR3 protein: CSVRGYYGYTF; CDR3 DNA: TGCAGCGTAAGGGGGTACTATGGCTACACCTTC
D gene: NA; V gene: TRBV4-2; J gene: TRBJ1-2; clone size: NA; CDR3 protein: CASSREKEGYGYTF; CDR3 DNA: TGTGCCAGCAGCCGAGAGAAAGAGGGCTATGGCTACACCTTC
D gene: TRBD2; V gene: TRBV7-2; J gene: TRBJ2-1; clone size: once; CDR3 protein: CASSLAASGGENNEQFF; CDR3 DNA: TGTGCCAGCAGCTTAGCAGCTAGCGGGGGGGAGAACAATGAGCAGTTCTTC
D gene: TRBD1; V gene: TRBV7-2; J gene: TRBJ1-5; clone size: NA; CDR3 protein: CASSNRQGSNQPQHF; CDR3 DNA: TGTGCCAGCAGCAATAGACAGGGCAGCAATCAGCCCCAGCATTTT
D gene: NA; V gene: TRBV10-1; J gene: TRBJ1-1; clone size: NA; CDR3 protein: CASNFASGTEAFF; CDR3 DNA: TGCGCCAGCAACTTTGCGTCGGGCACTGAAGCTTTCTTT
D gene: NA; V gene: TRBV27; J gene: TRBJ1-2; clone size: NA; CDR3 protein: CASQSSRQSYGYTF; CDR3 DNA: TGTGCCAGCCAGTCGTCTCGCCAATCTTATGGCTACACCTTC
D gene: NA; V gene: TRBV9; J gene: TRBJ2-3; clone size: NA; CDR3 protein: CASSVDPVTSTDTQYF; CDR3 DNA: TGTGCCAGCAGCGTAGACCCCGTCACTAGCACAGATACGCAGTATTTT
D gene: TRBD2; V gene: TRBV19; J gene: TRBJ2-3; clone size: NA; CDR3 protein: CASSARLAGSTDTQYF; CDR3 DNA: TGTGCCAGTAGTGCTCGGCTAGCGGGGTCCACAGATACGCAGTATTTT
D gene: TRBD1; V gene: TRBV4-2; J gene: TRBJ1-3; clone size: NA; CDR3 protein: CASSHSQGAVGNTIYF; CDR3 DNA: TGTGCCAGCAGCCACTCACAGGGGGCGGTTGGAAACACCATATATTTT
D gene: TRBD2; V gene: TRBV5-6; J gene: TRBJ2-6; clone size: NA; CDR3 protein: CASSLAGGNVVGANVLTF; CDR3 DNA: TGTGCCAGCAGCTTGGCGGGGGGTAATGTCGTCGGGGCCAACGTCCTGACTTTC
D gene: TRBD1; V gene: TRBV7-8; J gene: TRBJ1-1; clone size: NA; CDR3 protein: CASSLGQGLPEAFF; CDR3 DNA: TGTGCCAGCAGCTTAGGACAGGGTCTACCTGAAGCTTTCTTT
D gene: NA; V gene: TRBV10-1; J gene: TRBJ1-3; clone size: once; CDR3 protein: CASSDREGSPGNTIYF; CDR3 DNA: TGCGCCAGCAGTGACCGCGAGGGAAGCCCTGGAAACACCATATATTTT
D gene: NA; V gene: TRBV6-1; J gene: TRBJ1-1; clone size: NA; CDR3 protein: CASSDPGSTEAFF; CDR3 DNA: TGTGCCAGCAGTGACCCAGGGTCCACTGAAGCTTTCTTT
D gene: NA; V gene: TRBV18; J gene: TRBJ2-6; clone size: NA; CDR3 protein: CASSPGVFSGANVLTF; CDR3 DNA: TGTGCCAGCTCACCAGGAGTGTTCTCTGGGGCCAACGTCCTGACTTTC
D gene: NA; V gene: TRBV15; J gene: TRBJ1-5; clone size: NA; CDR3 protein: CATSGVTVPGNQPQHF; CDR3 DNA: TGTGCCACCAGCGGGGTGACAGTGCCCGGCAATCAGCCCCAGCATTTT
D gene: NA; V gene: TRBV24-1; J gene: TRBJ2-3; clone size: NA; CDR3 protein: CATRGVPSYTQYF; CDR3 DNA: TGTGCCACCAGGGGAGTCCCCTCTTATACGCAGTATTTT
D gene: NA; V gene: TRBV2; J gene: TRBJ1-2; clone size: NA; CDR3 protein: CARSATVESGYTF; CDR3 DNA: TGTGCCAGATCTGCGACAGTGGAAAGTGGCTACACCTTC
D gene: NA; V gene: TRBV6-5; J gene: TRBJ1-3; clone size: NA; CDR3 protein: CARRELGNTIYF; CDR3 DNA: TGTGCCAGACGAGAGTTAGGAAACACCATATATTTT
D gene: TRBD2; V gene: TRBV27; J gene: TRBJ2-1; clone size: NA; CDR3 protein: CASSLSGAGAYNEQFF; CDR3 DNA: TGTGCCAGCAGTTTATCCGGCGCGGGGGCCTACAATGAGCAGTTCTTC
D gene: TRBD2; V gene: TRBV3-1/TRBV3-2; J gene: TRBJ2-1; clone size: NA; CDR3 protein: CASSPSGNPYNEQFF; CDR3 DNA: TGTGCCAGCAGCCCAAGCGGGAACCCCTACAATGAGCAGTTCTTC
D gene: NA; V gene: TRBV24-1; J gene: TRBJ1-4; clone size: NA; CDR3 protein: CATSVNRGILNGKLFF; CDR3 DNA: TGTGCCACCAGTGTCAACCGGGGGATATTGAATGGAAAACTGTTTTTT
D gene: TRBD1; V gene: TRBV11-2; J gene: TRBJ1-2; clone size: once; CDR3 protein: CASSPDRGWDYGYTF; CDR3 DNA: TGTGCCAGCAGCCCGGACAGGGGATGGGACTATGGCTACACCTTC
D gene: TRBD1; V gene: TRBV7-8; J gene: TRBJ1-2; clone size: NA; CDR3 protein: CASSQGQPQDGYTF; CDR3 DNA: TGTGCCAGCAGCCAGGGACAGCCTCAGGATGGCTACACCTTC
D gene: TRBD1; V gene: TRBV7-6; J gene: TRBJ1-3; clone size: NA; CDR3 protein: CASSPTPGQGTGNTIYF; CDR3 DNA: TGTGCCAGCAGCCCAACACCGGGACAGGGTACTGGAAACACCATATATTTT
D gene: NA; V gene: TRBV27; J gene: TRBJ1-5; clone size: NA; CDR3 protein: CASSFYSNQPQHF; CDR3 DNA: TGTGCCAGCAGTTTCTACAGCAATCAGCCCCAGCATTTT
D gene: TRBD2; V gene: TRBV5-1; J gene: TRBJ2-5; clone size: once; CDR3 protein: CASSFGTSGAGETQYF; CDR3 DNA: TGCGCCAGCAGCTTCGGGACTAGCGGGGCGGGGGAGACCCAGTACTTC
D gene: TRBD1; V gene: TRBV7-2; J gene: TRBJ1-2; clone size: NA; CDR3 protein: CASSLAGQGKGYTF; CDR3 DNA: TGTGCCAGCAGCTTAGCTGGACAGGGTAAGGGCTACACCTTC
D gene: NA; V gene: TRBV12-5; J gene: TRBJ1-1; clone size: NA; CDR3 protein: CASGLGSQGSEAFF; CDR3 DNA: TGTGCTAGTGGTTTGGGATCACAGGGATCTGAAGCTTTCTTT
D gene: TRBD2; V gene: TRBV6-5; J gene: TRBJ2-3; clone size: few; CDR3 protein: CASTRVAGATDTQYF; CDR3 DNA: TGTGCCAGCACAAGGGTAGCGGGGGCCACAGATACGCAGTATTTT
D gene: TRBD1; V gene: TRBV11-2; J gene: TRBJ1-1; clone size: NA; CDR3 protein: CASSPRQGAGDTEAFF; CDR3 DNA: TGTGCCAGCAGCCCAAGACAGGGGGCGGGGGACACTGAAGCTTTCTTT
D gene: TRBD1; V gene: TRBV27; J gene: TRBJ1-2; clone size: NA; CDR3 protein: CASLDRERGYTF; CDR3 DNA: TGTGCCAGCCTGGACAGGGAGAGAGGCTACACCTTC
D gene: TRBD1; V gene: TRBV5-1; J gene: TRBJ2-2; clone size: NA; CDR3 protein: CASSGRDRHMGAGELFF; CDR3 DNA: TGCGCCAGCAGCGGACGGGACAGACATATGGGGGCCGGGGAGCTGTTTTTT
D gene: NA; V gene: TRBV5-1; J gene: TRBJ1-4; clone size: once; CDR3 protein: CASSPATTNEKLFF; CDR3 DNA: TGCGCCAGCAGCCCAGCGACAACTAATGAAAAACTGTTTTTT
D gene: NA; V gene: TRBV19; J gene: TRBJ1-5; clone size: once; CDR3 protein: CASSMTGGGNQPQHF; CDR3 DNA: TGTGCCAGTAGTATGACTGGAGGTGGCAATCAGCCCCAGCATTTT
D gene: TRBD1; V gene: TRBV7-9; J gene: TRBJ2-7; clone size: once; CDR3 protein: CASSADRGSYEQYF; CDR3 DNA: TGTGCCAGCAGCGCGGACAGGGGATCCTACGAGCAGTACTTC
D gene: NA; V gene: TRBV7-8; J gene: TRBJ2-1; clone size: NA; CDR3 protein: CASSLAGGLLSNEQFF; CDR3 DNA: TGTGCCAGCAGCTTAGCGGGGGGGCTCTTGTCCAATGAGCAGTTCTTC
D gene: NA; V gene: TRBV27; J gene: TRBJ2-3; clone size: NA; CDR3 protein: CASRGTWIGTQYF; CDR3 DNA: TGTGCCAGCAGGGGGACATGGATTGGTACGCAGTATTTT
D gene: TRBD1; V gene: TRBV6-5; J gene: TRBJ2-1; clone size: NA; CDR3 protein: CASRVQGSEQFF; CDR3 DNA: TGTGCCAGCAGGGTACAGGGGTCGGAGCAGTTCTTC
D gene: NA; V gene: TRBV4-1; J gene: TRBJ2-2; clone size: NA; CDR3 protein: CASSQAVAGQSNTGELFF; CDR3 DNA: TGCGCCAGCAGCCAAGCGGTAGCAGGACAGTCGAACACCGGGGAGCTGTTTTTT
D gene: TRBD1; V gene: TRBV25-1; J gene: TRBJ2-7; clone size: NA; CDR3 protein: CASGGQGDSYEQYF; CDR3 DNA: TGTGCCAGCGGAGGACAGGGTGACTCCTACGAGCAGTACTTC
D gene: TRBD2; V gene: TRBV7-2; J gene: TRBJ2-3; clone size: NA; CDR3 protein: CASRGTIAGGSTDTQYF; CDR3 DNA: TGTGCCAGCCGAGGCACCATAGCGGGGGGGAGCACAGATACGCAGTATTTT